This TCR beta chain was identified in a study of T cells in Graves' hyperthyroidism and ophthalmopathy. With respect to this clonotype: Its antigen is unidentified.

The CDR3 is made up of 13 amino acids. CDR1 MGHRA and CDR2 YSYEKL come from the germline V gene. Whole-study findings and limits: Blood held most thyroid clonotypes expanded above 0.001 frequency. Progression to ophthalmopathy was predicted a median of 6.5 months early. A model of 13 V-J pairs discriminated ophthalmopathy from stable hyperthyroidism.

TCR beta CDR3 region amplification was performed from RNA transcripts. The HTBI primer set drove a first-round RT-PCR of the TCR CDR3. Each CDR3 protein gets one entry after TCRdb re-called the multiplex PCR reads with MiXCR. The sample carries hundreds of thousands of distinct CDR3 sequences, around 15% recorded once. Used for diagnoses were clinical symptoms, serum thyroxine and TRAb, thyroid ultrasound and orbital computed tomography. This rearrangement joins TRBV4-1 to TRBJ1-1; 10 positions agree with TRBD1. This TCR came from a woman aged 30 to 39 with Graves' hyperthyroidism. Sequencing was performed on blood. The CDR3 DNA reads TGCGCGTCCGTGGGACAGGGGAGGACTGAAGCTTTCTTT. Translated, it gives CASVGQGRTEAFF.